This entry lists 9 T cell receptor beta chains sequenced from one sample in a study of siplizumab effects on memory and regulatory T cells (dated by TCRdb to about 2019). Libraries were prepared through the immunoSEQ multiplex PCR assay. TCRdb carries this immuneACCESS record with in-frame sequences only. Its versions omit some clonotypes, under half of them owing to an unresolved V gene in the studies checked, with the rest unexplained. The table for this sample lists over 85,000 clones; around 90% of them were counted only once. The ten largest clones capture roughly 1% of the sample. The specimen sequenced was CD4+ T cells sorted from blood. These TCRs come from a human donor in good health.

This sequence joins TRBV28 and TRBJ2-7, with D perhaps TRBD1 (6 bases). V lost 5 bases and J 7 bases, leaving 18 bases between the germline ends. The CDR3 contains 14 residues. CDR1 and CDR2 from the germline V gene are MDHEN and SYDVKM. The CDR3 spells CASSLNDRNSEQYF. CDR3 nucleotide sequence: TGTGCCAGCAGTCTAAACGACAGGAATTCGGAGCAGTACTTC.

The V call is TRBV5-1, the J call TRBJ2-2; D possibly corresponds to TRBD2 (5 bases). Looked up from germline, CDR1 is SGHRS and CDR2 is YFSETQ. Trimming cost V 4 bases and J 0 bases, with 7 bases left between them. This CDR3 has 14 amino acids. Here the CDR3 DNA reads TGCGCCAGCAGCACCGGGACGAACACCGGGGAGCTGTTTTTT. Amino acids: CASSTGTNTGELFF.

The chain combines TRBV28 with TRBJ1-5, with 9 positions matching TRBD1. The germline CDR1 and CDR2 sequences are MDHEN and SYDVKM. This CDR3 comprises 15 residues. Germline trimming cut 5 bases from V and 5 bases from J; bases unmatched to any gene: 7. The DNA of the CDR3 is TGTGCCAGCAGTACAAGGGGACAGGGTTATCAGCCCCAGCATTTT. Residues: CASSTRGQGYQPQHF.

V is TRBV7-3 and J is TRBJ2-7, with TRBD2 identical over 16 bases. There are 15 residues in the CDR3. The junction had 1 base not matched to a gene; V was cut back by 3 bases and J by 5 bases. Germline V lookup: CDR1 SGHTA, CDR2 FQGTGA. CDR3 loop: CASSLGTSGRDEQYF. In DNA form, the CDR3 reads TGTGCCAGCAGCTTGGGGACTAGCGGGAGGGACGAGCAGTACTTC.

V and J are TRBV2 and TRBJ2-3, with D uncertain. The CDR3 has 13 amino acids. V was shortened by 8 bases and J by 3 bases, with 12 bases between the two germline ends. CDR1 and CDR2 from the germline V gene are SNHLY and FYNNEI. The CDR3 protein is CASDQARTDTQYF. The CDR3 DNA reads TGTGCCAGCGACCAGGCCAGGACAGATACGCAGTATTTT.

This chain uses TRBV6-5 with TRBJ1-4; D is undetermined. From germline, CDR1 is MNHEY and CDR2 SVGAGI. The V gene lost 2 bases and the J gene lost 6 bases, with 13 bases spanning the gap. This CDR3 is built from 15 residues. The CDR3 region is CASSYEGLGYEKLFF. As DNA, the CDR3 is TGTGCCAGCAGTTACGAAGGTCTGGGGTATGAAAAACTGTTTTTT.

The chain has TRBV5-1 and TRBJ2-7; weak D call: TRBD2 (7 bases). Germline values: CDR1 SGHRS, CDR2 YFSETQ. The CDR3 totals 15 residues. Between the trimmed V and J ends, which lost 5 bases and 6 bases, there was a span of 21 bases. The CDR3 DNA reads as TGCGCCAGCAGATCGGAAGGGCGGGGGCGGGCCGAGCAGTACTTC. It yields the protein CASRSEGRGRAEQYF. Full variable domain (rest looked up from reference TRBV5-1 and TRBJ2-7): KAGVTQTPRYLIKTRGQQVTLSCSPISGHRSVSWYQQTPGQGLQFLFEYFSETQRNKGNFPGRFSGRQFSNSRSEMNVSTLELGDSALYLCASRSEGRGRAEQYFGPGTRLTVT.

The chain has TRBV7-2 and TRBJ2-1; D is unclear. The CDR3 runs 14 residues. Trimming pared 2 bases from V and 6 bases from J, leaving 11 bases between. Germline V CDR1 and CDR2: SGHTA, FQGNSA. In nucleotides, the CDR3 is TGTGCCAGCAGCTTACCCTTTGCCTTCAATGAGCAGTTCTTC. It specifies CASSLPFAFNEQFF.

The CDR3 sequence: CASSQTSGRGYEQFF. CDR3 sequence (DNA): TGCGCCAGCAGCCAAACTAGCGGGAGGGGCTATGAGCAGTTCTTC. The rearrangement joins TRBV4-1 to TRBJ2-1; 13 bases match TRBD2. Germline CDR1 and CDR2: MGHRA and YSYEKL. This CDR3 has 15 residues. The trim removed 2 bases at V and 8 bases at J, leaving 3 bases unmatched.